These 9 T cell receptor beta chains were sequenced from one sample in a study of control samples from healthy donors and cancer patients. Repertoires were generated with immunoSEQ multiplex PCR, while TCRdb's copy carries only in-frame clones and drops some. The sample consists of 170,000 or so clones, 91% of them appearing once. Material for sequencing was blood. These receptors were obtained from a woman in her forties in good health.

V usage is TRBV5-1 and J usage is TRBJ2-5; D remains ambiguous. Looked up from germline, CDR1 is SGHRS and CDR2 is YFSETQ. V shed 4 bases and J shed 2 bases, with 12 bases lying between them. The CDR3 is made up of 14 amino acids. CDR3 bases: TGCGCCAGCAGCCTGGTGACAAGTCAAGAGACCCAGTACTTC. Protein: CASSLVTSQETQYF.

This rearrangement joins TRBV11-3 to TRBJ1-2; TRBD1 aligns across 7 bases. In germline, CDR1 is SGHNT, CDR2 YENEEA. The V gene end was trimmed by 3 bases and the J gene end by 10 bases; junction bases not matched to a gene: 23. The CDR3 runs to 18 residues. In nucleotides, the CDR3 is TGTGCCAGCAGCTTCGGTGTGGACAGGAATAAAGGTAACTTAGACTACACCTTC. It specifies CASSFGVDRNKGNLDYTF.

V usage is TRBV5-5 and J usage is TRBJ2-7; D is uncertain. Per the germline V gene, CDR1 is SGHKS and CDR2 is YYEKEE (reference sequence). The CDR3 runs 14 residues. V shed 4 bases and J shed 5 bases, with 16 bases lying between them. CDR3 sequence (DNA): TGTGCCAGCAGCCCGACGAATACCCGCCACGAGCAGTACTTC. Translating it yields CASSPTNTRHEQYF. Based on the CDR3 plus reference TRBV5-5 and TRBJ2-7, the full variable domain is DAGVTQSPTHLIKTRGQQVTLRCSPISGHKSVSWYQQVLGQGPQFIFQYYEKEERGRGNFPDRFSARQFPNYSSELNVNALLLGDSALYLCASSPTNTRHEQYFGPGTRLTVT.

This rearrangement joins TRBV5-4 to TRBJ1-1, with D possibly TRBD1 on 5 matching bases. The CDR3 runs 15 residues. Germline CDR1 and CDR2: SGHNT and YYREEE (reference sequence). The V end was cut by 2 bases, the J end by 1 base, with 12 bases between. CDR3 nucleotide sequence: TGTGCCAGCAGCTTTGGCTTGGACAAGAACACTGAAGCTTTCTTT. It encodes CASSFGLDKNTEAFF. Full variable domain (outside the CDR3, taken from reference TRBV5-4 and TRBJ1-1): ETGVTQSPTHLIKTRGQQVTLRCSSQSGHNTVSWYQQALGQGPQFIFQYYREEENGRGNFPPRFSGLQFPNYSSELNVNALELDDSALYLCASSFGLDKNTEAFFGQGTRLTVV.

The table lists this clone with a count of one. The V and J genes are TRBV7-8 and TRBJ2-1, with 11 bases fitting TRBD2. CDR1 is SGHVS and CDR2 is FQNEAQ in the germline V gene. The CDR3 is made up of 18 amino acids. Losses at the gene ends were 4 bases for V and 7 bases for J; bases not matched to a gene: 15. The CDR3, as DNA: TGTGCCAGCAGCTCCATTAGGTCCTCTAGCGGGGGGCAGAATGAGCAGTTCTTC. This gives the protein CASSSIRSSSGGQNEQFF.

V usage is TRBV7-2 and J usage is TRBJ2-1, with D possibly called TRBD1 or TRBD2 (6 bases each). Trimming left V 5 bases short and J 6 bases short, with 17 bases between. This CDR3 has 15 amino acids. Germline V gives CDR1 SGHTA, CDR2 FQGNSA. CDR3 sequence reads: CASSQKGGRVNEQFF. The CDR3 DNA is TGTGCCAGCAGCCAAAAGGGGGGCAGGGTCAATGAGCAGTTCTTC. The full variable domain, rest sourced from reference TRBV7-2 and TRBJ2-1, is GAGVSQSPSNKVTEKGKDVELRCDPISGHTALYWYRQSLGQGLEFLIYFQGNSAPDKSGLPSDRFSAERTGGSVSTLTIQRTQQEDSAVYLCASSQKGGRVNEQFFGPGTRLTVL.

The chain uses TRBV19 and TRBJ2-1, with D possibly being TRBD2 (5 bases). Trimming removed 6 bases at V and 8 bases at J, with 14 bases between. This CDR3 is built from 13 residues. Per germline, CDR1 LNHDA and CDR2 SQIVND (reference sequence). The CDR3: CASRNGLLHEQFF. The CDR3 DNA reads as TGTGCCAGTAGGAACGGACTGTTACATGAGCAGTTCTTC.

This rearrangement joins TRBV7-6 to TRBJ1-2, with TRBD1 as a possible D gene (5 bases). Germline CDR1 and CDR2: SGHVS and FNYEAQ. The CDR3 runs 13 residues. V was shortened by 2 bases and J by 7 bases, with 11 bases between the two germline ends. For the CDR3, the DNA is TGTGCCAGCAGCTTATTTCAGGGTGGTGGCTACACCTTC. Translated, it gives CASSLFQGGGYTF.

The V and J genes are TRBV7-9 and TRBJ2-5; no reliable D call. The CDR3 totals 12 residues. In germline, CDR1 is SEHNR, CDR2 FQNEAQ (reference sequence). V lost 6 bases and J 5 bases, leaving 10 bases between the germline ends. The CDR3 reads CASRWEGETQYF. For the CDR3, the DNA is TGTGCCAGCAGATGGGAAGGCGAGACCCAGTACTTC.